This T cell receptor (beta chain) was observed in a study of response to subunit inactivated influenza vaccine. TCRdb fed the RT-PCR reads into MiXCR, producing one record per CDR3 protein. The repertoire holds 300,000 to 350,000 distinct CDR3 sequences, 22% seen once, with about 9.4% in the top ten. The sequences come from PBMCs from blood, collected 21 months after vaccination. The source of this sequence is a man between 50 and 75 years old who received an inactivated influenza vaccine.

CDR3 region: CSVATLGGGYYEQYF. DNA for the CDR3: TGCAGCGTCGCTACTCTAGGGGGGGGATACTACGAGCAGTACTTC. The V gene is TRBV29-1, the J gene TRBJ2-7, with D possibly matching TRBD2 (7 bases). This CDR3 comprises 15 residues. Germline CDR1 and CDR2: SQVTM and ANQGSEA. The V gene lost 6 bases and the J gene lost 3 bases, with 21 bases spanning the gap.